This T cell receptor beta chain was identified during a study of shared clonotypes between healthy human individuals. Produced via immunoSEQ multiplex PCR; TCRdb's table is partial and in-frame only. This table has about 2.2 million clones, about 92% appearing once. Findings and caveats of the study: Non-shared clonotypes showed lower generation probabilities than clonotypes common to all four donors. As a rule, naive subsets had a larger estimated richness than memory subsets. There were few donors, and this limited the genetic and exposure-history diversity represented.

This CDR3 has 18 residues. The V and J ends lost 0 bases and 6 bases, in that order; junction bases with no gene match: 12. Germline loops: CDR1 MGHRA, CDR2 YSYEKL. Terminally differentiated effector memory CD45RA+ cells were excluded from the naive CD8 cells, which were CD45RO-negative and positively selected for CCR7. Worth noting for this clone: Antigen unknown.

Sample: naive CD8+ T cells from PBMCs. This TCR came from a man aged 18 to 35 in good health. Some clones in this sample may be carry-over from other donors' samples. The chain is built from TRBV4-1 and TRBJ2-1; 9 bases agree with TRBD2. The CDR3 loop is CASSQDLVGEREVNEQFF. The CDR3 DNA is TGCGCCAGCAGCCAAGATCTCGTTGGGGAGCGGGAGGTCAATGAGCAGTTCTTC.